A selection of T cell receptor beta chains follows, all from one sample in a study of T-cell reconstitution after alpha-beta-depleted transplantation in children. MiXCR, applied by TCRdb to the PCR reads, yields one record per CDR3 protein. The sample includes under 450,000 distinct CDR3 sequences, about 17% of them seen just once. This sample comprised PBMCs, mostly from graft donor cells, obtained 360 days after TCRalphabeta/CD19-depleted stem cell transplant. These receptor sequences come from a boy under two years old who had a stem cell transplant for Wiskott-Aldrich syndrome, so the T cells may come from the graft donor. Each CDR3 is given with its conserved first and last residue. A D gene is named only where the DNA matches it firmly. Only part of the rows carry a size: once, few, many, or a class if the clone is expanded.

v_gene	j_gene	d_gene	abundance	CDR3nt	CDR3aa
TRBV7-2	TRBJ2-3	.	few	TGTGCCAGCAGCTTAGTCGGGGGTCCGTACACAGATACGCAGTATTTT	CASSLVGGPYTDTQYF
TRBV5-1	TRBJ2-7	.	.	TGCGCCAGCAGCTTGTATCCAAATTCTGTTACCAGCTACGAGCAGTACTTC	CASSLYPNSVTSYEQYF
TRBV15	TRBJ2-2	.	few	TGTGCCACCAGCAGAGTAGTTTGGCTTAACACCGGGGAGCTGTTTTTT	CATSRVVWLNTGELFF
TRBV30	TRBJ2-7	.	.	TGTGCCTGGAGTCACCTGGTGAACTACGAGCAGTACTTC	CAWSHLVNYEQYF
TRBV5-1	TRBJ2-7	TRBD1	few	TGCGCCAGCAGCTTGGACTGGAGACAGGGTCCTACGAGGGAGCAGTACTTC	CASSLDWRQGPTREQYF
TRBV6-5	TRBJ2-2	TRBD2	.	TGTGCCAGCAGTTACAAACTAGCGGGAGGGACCCCCGGGGAGCTGTTTTTT	CASSYKLAGGTPGELFF
TRBV3-1	TRBJ2-6	.	.	TGTGCCAGCAGTCGGACCGCTAGCTCTGGGGCCAACGTCCTGACTTTC	CASSRTASSGANVLTF
TRBV7-9	TRBJ2-5	.	.	TGTGCCAGCAGCTCCCCCTTGGCGGGCCAGACCCAGTACTTC	CASSSPLAGQTQYF
TRBV9	TRBJ2-4	.	few	TGTGCCAGCAGCGTAGACGGAAGGGGATGGGACAAAAACATTCAGTACTTC	CASSVDGRGWDKNIQYF
TRBV5-1	TRBJ2-7	.	.	TGCGCCAGCAGTTGGTGGGACTCCTACGAGCAGTACTTC	CASSWWDSYEQYF
TRBV10-3	TRBJ2-7	.	.	TGTGCCATCAGTGAGTCGGTCGAGCAGTACTTC	CAISESVEQYF
TRBV12-3/TRBV12-4	TRBJ2-3	.	few	TGTGCCAGCAGGACAGGAAGACCCACAGATACGCAGTATTTT	CASRTGRPTDTQYF
TRBV5-1	TRBJ2-5	.	many	TGTGCCAGCAGCTTCGGGAGTCAAGAGACCCAGTACTTC	CASSFGSQETQYF
TRBV5-1	TRBJ2-6	.	few	TGCGCCAGCAGCTTGGAGGCTAGGAGTTTCTCTGGGGCCAACGTCCTGACTTTC	CASSLEARSFSGANVLTF
TRBV21-1	TRBJ2-5	.	.	TGTGCCAGCAGCAAAGTTCCGGGTAGGGAGACCCAGTACTTC	CASSKVPGRETQYF
TRBV6-6	TRBJ2-7	.	few	TGTGCCAGCAGTTACGGGGGGCCCTACGAGCAGTACTTC	CASSYGGPYEQYF
TRBV6-5	TRBJ2-5	TRBD1	few	TGTGCCAGCAGTTACCCCGCAGGGGACAGGGCCCAAGAGACCCAGTACTTC	CASSYPAGDRAQETQYF
TRBV5-1	TRBJ1-1	.	few	TGCGCCAGCAGCTTGGGACTAGGGCGGACTGAAGCTTTCTTT	CASSLGLGRTEAFF
TRBV5-1	TRBJ2-5	.	few	TGCGCCAGCAGCTTGGTTTTGGTCCCGGGGGAGACCCAGTACTTC	CASSLVLVPGETQYF
TRBV5-1	TRBJ2-1	.	.	TGCGCCAGCAGCCTTGGGCCGGGTTCCTACAATGAGCAGTTCTTC	CASSLGPGSYNEQFF
TRBV6-2/TRBV6-3	TRBJ2-2	.	.	TGTGCCAGCAGTTACTCTACGGCTACCGGGGAGCTGTTTTTT	CASSYSTATGELFF
TRBV29-1	TRBJ2-7	TRBD2	many	TGCAGCGTTGTGTGGGGGAGGGCTTACGAGCAGTACTTC	CSVVWGRAYEQYF
TRBV10-3	TRBJ1-2	.	few	TGTGCCATCAGTGAGATATTGGGGGCGCAAGGCTACACCTTC	CAISEILGAQGYTF
TRBV5-6	TRBJ2-3	TRBD1	.	TGTGCCAGCAGCTGCTACCGGGACAGGGGCTGCACAGATACGCAGTATTTT	CASSCYRDRGCTDTQYF
TRBV2	TRBJ2-5	.	.	TGTGCCAGCAGCCGGCGGGAACAAGAGACCCAGTACTTC	CASSRREQETQYF
TRBV24-1	TRBJ2-3	TRBD2	.	TGTGCCACCAGTGATTATGTCGGGGGGGCCGGGACAGATACGCAGTATTTT	CATSDYVGGAGTDTQYF
TRBV2	TRBJ2-2	.	few	TGTGCCAGCAGTTCTGACAGCACTTTGAACACCGGGGAGCTGTTTTTT	CASSSDSTLNTGELFF
TRBV7-9	TRBJ2-1	TRBD2	.	TGTGCCAGCAGCTACGAGGGACTAGCGGGAGCGGCCGAGCAGTTCTTC	CASSYEGLAGAAEQFF
TRBV6-5	TRBJ2-7	.	many	TGTGCCAGCAGTTACTCCCCCGGGCCCTACGAGCAGTACTTC	CASSYSPGPYEQYF
TRBV5-1	TRBJ2-1	.	.	TGCGCCAGCAGCTTGGAGTTTGCGGGGACTTACAATGAGCAGTTCTTC	CASSLEFAGTYNEQFF
TRBV9	TRBJ2-5	TRBD2	once	TGTGCCAGCAGCGTAGGAACTAGCGGGAGGGCCTTTTTAGAGACCCAGTACTTC	CASSVGTSGRAFLETQYF
TRBV20-1	TRBJ1-2	.	.	TGCAGTGCTAGTCCAGGTCCCCTCGTGGGCTACACCTTC	CSASPGPLVGYTF
TRBV15	TRBJ2-7	.	.	TGTGCCACCAGCGAGACGGCATCCCACTCCTACGAGCAGTACTTC	CATSETASHSYEQYF
TRBV6-2/TRBV6-3	TRBJ1-2	.	.	TGTGCCAGCAGTTACCCTGCCTGGGGAGGCTACACCTTC	CASSYPAWGGYTF
TRBV7-2	TRBJ2-4	TRBD1	few	TGTGCCAGCAGCTTAGTAGGGACAGATAATCCCAAAAACATTCAGTACTTC	CASSLVGTDNPKNIQYF
TRBV4-1	TRBJ2-1	TRBD2	few	TGCGCCAGCAGCCAGATTAGCGGGAGCTCCTACAATGAGCAGTTCTTC	CASSQISGSSYNEQFF
TRBV3-1	TRBJ2-7	.	.	TGTGCCAGCAGTCCCGGGGCGTTGAGCTCCTACGAGCAGTACTTC	CASSPGALSSYEQYF
TRBV11-3	TRBJ2-4	TRBD1	.	TGTGCCAGCAGCTCCCGGACAGGGAGATCCAAAAACATTCAGTACTTC	CASSSRTGRSKNIQYF
TRBV12-3/TRBV12-4	TRBJ2-7	.	few	TGTGCCAGCAGTTTATGGGGAGGCGCCTACGAGCAGTACTTC	CASSLWGGAYEQYF
TRBV6-2/TRBV6-3	TRBJ2-7	.	few	TGTGCCAGCAGGTCGGGCCTACCTCCCGAGCAGTACTTC	CASRSGLPPEQYF
TRBV7-6	TRBJ2-7	.	.	TGTGCCAGCAGCTTAGAGGGGCACGAGCAGTACTTC	CASSLEGHEQYF
TRBV12-3/TRBV12-4	TRBJ2-7	TRBD2	.	TGTGCCAGCAGTTTAAGTGCTAGCGGGCACTCCTACGAGCAGTACTTC	CASSLSASGHSYEQYF
TRBV12-3/TRBV12-4	TRBJ1-4	.	.	TGTGCCAGCAGTCCGCTTTCAGGGCACGAAAAACTGTTTTTT	CASSPLSGHEKLFF
TRBV5-1	TRBJ2-3	.	.	TGCGCCAGCAGCTCCCAGTACCGCACAGATACGCAGTATTTT	CASSSQYRTDTQYF